This T cell receptor beta chain was sequenced during a study of beta chain features in type 1 diabetes (dated by TCRdb to the late 2010s). A note on the overall study: Mean age, gender distribution, total cell number and subset yield did not differ between patients and healthy donors. A total of roughly 100,000,000 sorted cells were examined across all samples, and the number of cells per subset was strongly correlated with RNA yield. In the study, TCRB repertoires of sorted circulating CD4+ T cell subsets from recently diagnosed type 1 diabetes patients were compared with those of matched healthy donors. Whereas all 30 or so donors provided naive and central memory subsets, regulatory and stem cell-like memory subsets were isolated from just 8 patients and about 8 healthy donors.

From each donor, a single peripheral blood sample of approximately 0.11 L on average was drawn into heparinised tubes. Using a panel that included CD45RO, CCR7, CD25, CD127, CD95 and CD27, naive, central memory, regulatory and stem cell-like memory CD4+ T cells were sorted on a BD FACSAria II. Purity was above 95% for every sorted population. PBMCs were separated immediately by Lymphoprep density gradient centrifugation and were stained directly, without being cultured. Samples were stained and sorted in pairs, with one healthy donor and one patient per experiment, so that batch effects were minimized. What the research found in general, with its limitations: PCR might favor shorter templates, but patient and control samples were amplified and corrected together, so any skew would affect both groups equally. Because small numbers of individuals were included in the HLA sub-analyses, any influence of HLA type on TCRB rearrangement was left unresolved. Type 1 diabetes patients showed a moderate but significant shortening of TCRB CDR3 length in all four CD4+ subsets. Naive, central memory and regulatory TCRB repertoires appeared more similar among patients than among healthy donors. Sequencing cDNA rather than genomic DNA could over-represent highly expressing activated cells, although activation and CD3 levels did not differ between groups. At VDJ recombination sites, patients with type 1 diabetes made fewer insertions and deleted more nucleotides, a pattern implying thymic rearrangement abnormalities.

The High Capacity cDNA Reverse Transcription Kit was used to reverse transcribe all of the isolated RNA, meaning that expressed TCRB transcripts were what got sequenced. Naive, central memory and regulatory T cell samples underwent deep immunoSEQ sequencing, averaging roughly 3.4 million total reads per sample. Sorted cells were lysed in RLT buffer and RNA was extracted with DNase-treated RNeasy Micro or Mini kits, depending on cell number. Each cell subset was processed separately to prevent cross-contamination, with patient and healthy donor samples processed together. The immunoSEQ multiplex PCR was used to amplify TCRB sequences from cDNA, yielding 87-bp fragments that span the CDR3 region. Amplicons were sequenced on the Illumina HiSeq platform. The original pipeline was this. PCR bias was corrected computationally using synthetic template baselines, and reads within Hamming distance 2 were collapsed, with unmergeable singletons discarded. Reads were aligned against IMGT so that V, D and J genes, CDR3 length and insertions or deletions at six rearrangement sites could be assigned. Within each subset, clonotype counts were normalized to sorted cell number, and only after that were true diversity and Gini coefficients computed with the tcR R package. Repertoire sharing was quantified using the overlap coefficient calculated on TCRB nucleotide sequences. As a proxy for the pre-selection repertoire, out-of-frame TCRB sequences from naive cells were analyzed. The table comes from immuneACCESS by way of TCRdb, which keeps in-frame sequences with V and J called. Part of the clones is missing from these tables; in studies checked, under half for an unresolved V gene and the rest for unknown reasons. That table supplies the V and J calls and clone size; D and trimming were determined from the DNA. In all, the sample holds 600,000 or so clones, and around an eighth of those were seen once. The ten biggest clones cover over 0.1% of the sample.

On this clone: Its antigen is not yet known. There are no base qualities to consult, and no much larger clone falls within one base.

Here V drops 6 bases and J drops 2 bases, and the junction holds 5 bases not matched to any gene. The germline V gene sets CDR1 to SGHTA and CDR2 to FQGNSA. The CDR3 runs 14 residues from the cysteine to the phenylalanine. The entry retains the CDR3 DNA only, 42 bases that are in frame from base 1. Recombination connected TRBV7-2 to TRBJ2-7; a stretch of 9 junction bases matches TRBD1. The clonotype comes from a man under 40 with type 1 diabetes. What was sequenced was naive CD4+ T cells from blood. Explained via the paper, the cell subset or site label denotes: true naive CD4+ T cells. The CDR3 region reads CASRPGQGPYEQYF. The DNA is as follows: TGTGCCAGCAGGCCGGGACAGGGTCCCTACGAGCAGTACTTC. This CDR3, with the reference TRBV7-2 and TRBJ2-7 proteins standing in past its ends, gives the full variable domain GAGVSQSPSNKVTEKGKDVELRCDPISGHTALYWYRQSLGQGLEFLIYFQGNSAPDKSGLPSDRFSAERTGGSVSTLTIQRTQQEDSAVYLCASRPGQGPYEQYFGPGTRLTVT.